One and the same sample provided the 19 T cell receptor beta chains below, sequenced in a study of blood T cell repertoires in COVID-19. The protocol was immunoSEQ multiplex PCR, while the TCRdb copy is restricted to in-frame clones and leaves out a portion. The repertoire holds under 250,000 clones, roughly 84% seen once, with 13% in the top ten. The sequencing input was peripheral blood. The origin of the receptors is a human donor in a cohort sampled during active COVID-19.

This clone appeared a few times. CDR3 amino acids: CASSQDRGGKETQYF. For the CDR3, the DNA is TGTGCCAGCAGCCAGGACAGGGGGGGAAAAGAGACCCAGTACTTC. The chain couples TRBV6-5 to TRBJ2-5; 10 positions agree with TRBD1. CDR1 is MNHEY, CDR2 SVGAGI, per germline. The CDR3 has 15 amino acids. The V gene end was trimmed by 6 bases and the J gene end by 3 bases; junction bases not matched to a gene: 7.

The gene calls are TRBV11-1 and TRBJ1-2; the D is unclear. Between the trimmed V and J ends, which lost 5 bases and 4 bases, there was a span of 11 bases. This CDR3 is built from 13 residues. CDR1 and CDR2 from the germline V gene are SGHAT and FQDESV (reference sequence). The CDR3 region has the DNA TGTGCCAGCAGCCCGAGGGAAGGCTATGGCTACACCTTC. This encodes CASSPREGYGYTF.

DNA for the CDR3: TGTGCCAGTAGTATAGACAGGGCGACGAACACTGAAGCTTTCTTT. Protein product: CASSIDRATNTEAFF. The chain is built from TRBV19 and TRBJ1-1; weak D call: TRBD1 (5 bases). The CDR3 has 15 residues. Germline-derived CDR1 and CDR2 are LNHDA and SQIVND (reference sequence). With 0 bases removed from V and 1 base from J, the gap between germline ends came to 9 bases.

This clone was seen just once. This chain uses TRBV19 with TRBJ2-1; tentatively, D is TRBD1 (7 bases). Trimming removed 4 bases at V and 5 bases at J, with 12 bases between. Germline lookup yields CDR1 LNHDA and CDR2 SQIVND (reference sequence). This CDR3 region has 14 residues. CDR3 sequence reads: CASSRGDSHNEQFF. For the CDR3, the DNA is TGTGCCAGTAGTAGGGGGGACAGTCACAATGAGCAGTTCTTC. The full variable domain, in which reference TRBV19 and TRBJ2-1 provide the parts outside the CDR3, is DGGITQSPKYLFRKEGQNVTLSCEQNLNHDAMYWYRQDPGQGLRLIYYSQIVNDFQKGDIAEGYSVSREKKESFPLTVTSAQKNPTAFYLCASSRGDSHNEQFFGPGTRLTVL.

This chain joins TRBV9 and TRBJ2-3; D perhaps matches TRBD2 (5 bases). V lost 1 base and J lost 3, with 15 bases in between. This CDR3 has 16 amino acids. CDR1 is SGDLS and CDR2 is YYNGEE in the germline V gene. CDR3 loop: CASSVSPGIGTDTQYF. CDR3 DNA sequence: TGTGCCAGCAGCGTAAGTCCCGGGATTGGTACAGATACGCAGTATTTT. Full variable domain (rest looked up from reference TRBV9 and TRBJ2-3): DSGVTQTPKHLITATGQRVTLRCSPRSGDLSVYWYQQSLDQGLQFLIQYYNGEERAKGNILERFSAQQFPDLHSELNLSSLELGDSALYFCASSVSPGIGTDTQYFGPGTRLTVL.

This sequence joins TRBV24-1 and TRBJ1-2; 7 bases map to TRBD1. V gave up 3 bases and J gave up 7 bases; unmatched junction bases: 10. This CDR3 contains 15 residues. The germline gives CDR1 KGHDR, CDR2 SFDVKD. The CDR3 nucleotides read TGTGCCACCAGTGATGCGACCGGGACAGAGATTGGCTACACCTTC. Residues: CATSDATGTEIGYTF.

The table lists this clone with a count of one. This chain joins TRBV7-2 and TRBJ1-2; 7 positions agree with TRBD1. Germline V CDR1 and CDR2: SGHTA, FQGNSA. The CDR3 runs to 15 residues. Trimming at V came to 4 bases and at J to 3 bases, leaving 8 bases not matched to a gene. CDR3 region: CASSSRGQEDYGYTF. DNA for the CDR3: TGTGCCAGCAGCTCCAGAGGACAGGAAGACTATGGCTACACCTTC.

V usage is TRBV15 and J usage is TRBJ2-1, with 10 bases aligning to TRBD2. Germline CDR1 is LNHNV and CDR2 is YYDKDF (reference sequence). J was trimmed by 4 bases and V by 0 bases; bases with no gene match: 6. The CDR3 is made up of 17 amino acids. The CDR3 region is CATSRDRGLAVYNEQFF. As DNA, the CDR3 is TGTGCCACCAGCAGAGATCGCGGACTAGCGGTATACAATGAGCAGTTCTTC. Looking up the rest from reference TRBV15 and TRBJ2-1 gives the full variable domain: DAMVIQNPRYQVTQFGKPVTLSCSQTLNHNVMYWYQQKSSQAPKLLFHYYDKDFNNEADTPDNFQSRRPNTSFCFLDIRSPGLGDTAMYLCATSRDRGLAVYNEQFFGPGTRLTVL.

V and J are TRBV21-1 and TRBJ1-4; the listed D gene, TRBD1, was not tested against the DNA. TRBV21-1 is a pseudogene locus. CDR3 length: 15 amino acids. CDR3 sequence reads: CASSNNPQGAEKLFF. In DNA, the CDR3 is TGTGCCAGCAGCAACAACCCACAGGGGGCGGAAAAACTGTTTTTT.

The CDR3 region has the DNA TGTGCCAGCAAAGGGGGGGAGCCTAACTATGGCTACACCTTC. Encoded protein: CASKGGEPNYGYTF. V usage is TRBV2 and J usage is TRBJ1-2, with D possibly being TRBD1 (6 bases). Germline CDR1 and CDR2: SNHLY and FYNNEI. This CDR3 has 14 residues. V shed 7 bases and J shed 0 bases, with 12 bases lying between them.

V gene TRBV9 combines with J gene TRBJ2-1; D call uncertain. The CDR3 consists of 15 residues. Germline CDR1 reads SGDLS; CDR2 reads YYNGEE. Trimming cost V 0 bases and J 0 bases, with 7 bases left between them. This CDR3 reads CASSVGLSSYNEQFF. CDR3 in DNA: TGTGCCAGCAGCGTAGGACTTAGCTCCTACAATGAGCAGTTCTTC.

The chain carries TRBV5-1 and TRBJ1-3; 11 bases are a match to TRBD1. The trim removed 4 bases at V and 0 bases at J, leaving 3 bases unmatched. The CDR3 loop spans 16 amino acids. Germline V gene lookup returns CDR1 SGHRS and CDR2 YFSETQ. CDR3 sequence: CASSPGTGGSGNTIYF. The CDR3, as DNA: TGCGCCAGCAGCCCCGGGACAGGGGGCTCTGGAAACACCATATATTTT.

The chain uses TRBV7-9 and TRBJ1-1; no reliable D call. V lost 5 bases and J 0 bases, leaving 13 bases between the germline ends. This CDR3 spans 15 amino acids. Germline V gene lookup returns CDR1 SEHNR and CDR2 FQNEAQ (reference sequence). In DNA form, the CDR3 reads TGTGCCAGCAGCCCCGACTTTTCACTGAACACTGAAGCTTTCTTT. Protein: CASSPDFSLNTEAFF.

The chain combines TRBV19 with TRBJ2-7; 10 nucleotides agree with TRBD2. The CDR3 is 16 amino acids. V gave up 11 bases and J gave up 5 bases; unmatched junction bases: 18. The germline gives CDR1 LNHDA, CDR2 SQIVND (reference sequence). CDR3 coding DNA: TGTGCCCTCCCCCCCAGCGGGAGGGCCTCTGCGAACGAGCAGTACTTC. It is translated as CALPPSGRASANEQYF.

This chain links TRBV6-1 with TRBJ1-5; D gene unclear. With 1 base removed from V and 5 bases from J, the gap between germline ends came to 12 bases. The CDR3 is made up of 15 amino acids. From germline, CDR1 is MNHNS and CDR2 SASEGT. CDR3 nucleotide sequence: TGTGCCAGCAGTGAAGGGCAGATTATACATCAGCCCCAGCATTTT. Amino acids: CASSEGQIIHQPQHF.

This clone was counted between two and nine times. The rearrangement uses TRBV2 and TRBJ1-5, with a tentative D call TRBD1 (6 bases). Germline V gives CDR1 SNHLY, CDR2 FYNNEI. The ends were cut back, 4 bases at V and 4 bases at J, with 11 bases in the middle. The CDR3 sequence is 14 residues long. CDR3 in DNA: TGTGCCAGCAGTGCCGGGACATTGAATCAGCCCCAGCATTTT. Amino acid sequence: CASSAGTLNQPQHF.

This chain connects TRBV18 to TRBJ1-2; maybe TRBD1 (5 bases). This CDR3 comprises 13 residues. The germline V and J ends were trimmed by 3 bases and 5 bases, with 10 bases remaining between them. CDR1 KGHSH and CDR2 LQKENI come from the germline V gene. CDR3 amino acids: CASSPWKGYGYTF. The CDR3 DNA reads TGTGCCAGCTCACCTTGGAAGGGGTATGGCTACACCTTC.

The rearrangement links TRBV28 to TRBJ1-2, with 7 positions matching TRBD1. V was clipped by 1 base and J by 2 bases; unmatched bases: 7. The germline CDR1 and CDR2 sequences are MDHEN and SYDVKM. This CDR3 has 16 residues. The CDR3 DNA follows: TGTGCCAGCAGTTTATTTGAGGGGGCAAGAAACTATGGCTACACCTTC. Protein product: CASSLFEGARNYGYTF.

This CDR3 reads CASSLDKGAGETQYF. CDR3 sequence (DNA): TGTGCCAGCAGCTTAGACAAAGGAGCTGGAGAGACCCAGTACTTC. The chain uses TRBV7-2 and TRBJ2-5; D remains ambiguous. Germline CDR1 is SGHTA and CDR2 is FQGNSA. There are 15 residues in the CDR3. The V and J ends lost 1 base and 4 bases respectively, with 13 bases between them.